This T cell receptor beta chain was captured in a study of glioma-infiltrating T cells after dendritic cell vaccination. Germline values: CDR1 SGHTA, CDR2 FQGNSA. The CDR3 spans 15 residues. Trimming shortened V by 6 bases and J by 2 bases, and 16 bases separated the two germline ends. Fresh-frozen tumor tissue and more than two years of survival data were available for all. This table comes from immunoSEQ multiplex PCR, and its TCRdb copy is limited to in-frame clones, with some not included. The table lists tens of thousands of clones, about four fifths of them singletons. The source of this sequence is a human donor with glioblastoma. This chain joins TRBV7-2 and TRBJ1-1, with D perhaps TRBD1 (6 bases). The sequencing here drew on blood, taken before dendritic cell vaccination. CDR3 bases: TGTGCCAGCAGGTATAAGAACAGGGAAAACACTGAAGCTTTCTTT. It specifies CASRYKNRENTEAFF.